This T cell receptor beta chain derives from a study of neurological immune-mediated disorders. TCRdb re-analysed the 5' RACE reads in MiXCR, keeping a single row per CDR3 protein. The data hold 65,000 to 75,000 distinct CDR3 sequences, with around 5% observed a single time. Ten or more counts support this clonotype. Per the germline V gene, CDR1 is SGHRS and CDR2 is YFSETQ. The V and J ends lost 0 bases and 5 bases respectively, with 11 bases between them. This CDR3 spans 14 amino acids. Sequenced input: PBMCs. This chain links TRBV5-1 with TRBJ1-2; D gene ambiguous. The sequence derives from a human donor with multiple sclerosis. The donor label of this sample is uncertain. As DNA, the CDR3 is TGCGCCAGCAGCTTGGAACCGCCGGTGTATGGCTACACCTTC. It yields the protein CASSLEPPVYGYTF.